This T cell receptor beta chain was documented in a study of cytomegalovirus exposure and HLA in healthy donors (dated by TCRdb to 2016 to 2017). General notes on the study: According to a later analysis, one platform produced both the approximately 110 validation repertoires and the roughly 660 repertoires of the first cohort. A separate validation cohort of about 110 different subjects was used in addition to the 666-subject first cohort. The study aimed to test whether signatures of past pathogen exposure could be identified by cataloging public T cell receptors. The study combined high-throughput TCR immunosequencing, statistical association of individual TCRs with disease status, and machine learning to predict cytomegalovirus infection status. Broader findings and caveats from the paper: It was suggested by the authors that the approach could potentially be generalized to other disease states and immunological phenotypes. The study listed 150 to 200 TCR beta chains as associated with cytomegalovirus. Three of the identified cytomegalovirus-associated TCR beta chains were confirmed in vitro to be specific for cytomegalovirus antigens. In a later analysis, TCRs clustered in the first cohort were found to also tend to co-occur in the approximately 120 validation repertoires, with approximately 95% of cluster scores above 0. The validation cohort had no HLA typing available for a later analysis, so co-occurrence within that cohort was assessed over all 120 or so repertoires. Most TCR sequences were observed very rarely across donors, whereas some public TCRs were present in many individuals. The classifier was reported to diagnose cytomegalovirus status with high specificity and sensitivity in both the original cohort and the validation cohort.

This clone showed up just once. The antigen this receptor binds is unknown. No much larger clone is present one base from it, and per-base qualities are unavailable. Between the V and J ends, shortened by 3 bases and 3 bases respectively, the junction contains 9 bases. CDR1 is given as LNHDA and CDR2 as SQIVND, both from the germline V gene (reference sequence). The CDR3, from cysteine to phenylalanine, totals 13 residues. The kept DNA is CDR3 alone, 39 bases in frame from the first base. Libraries were constructed by the immunoSEQ multiplex PCR assay. As for the authors' bioinformatics: To diagnose cytomegalovirus status from the catalog of TCR beta chain sequences, a statistical classification framework was built. This immuneACCESS table, as held by TCRdb, lists in-frame sequences with V and J called but not all clones. Of the missing ones, under half trace to an unresolved V gene in checked studies; the others have no known cause. V, J and clone size were drawn from that table, and D and trimming were deduced from the DNA. Recorded for this sample are some 49,000 clones; roughly nine tenths of them occurred a single time. 1.4% to 1.5% of the sample lies in the top ten.

Separate from the approximately 670-subject first cohort, the validation cohort of around 130 subjects was the group to which the donors belonged. The receptor was derived from a man aged 18 to 35 in good health and CMV-seronegative. The chain joins TRBV19 to TRBJ2-7; no D gene is confidently identified. Specimen: PBMCs. The DNA is as follows: TGTGCCAGTAGTATCGGGTCTTACTACGAGCAGTACTTC. This translates into CASSIGSYYEQYF.